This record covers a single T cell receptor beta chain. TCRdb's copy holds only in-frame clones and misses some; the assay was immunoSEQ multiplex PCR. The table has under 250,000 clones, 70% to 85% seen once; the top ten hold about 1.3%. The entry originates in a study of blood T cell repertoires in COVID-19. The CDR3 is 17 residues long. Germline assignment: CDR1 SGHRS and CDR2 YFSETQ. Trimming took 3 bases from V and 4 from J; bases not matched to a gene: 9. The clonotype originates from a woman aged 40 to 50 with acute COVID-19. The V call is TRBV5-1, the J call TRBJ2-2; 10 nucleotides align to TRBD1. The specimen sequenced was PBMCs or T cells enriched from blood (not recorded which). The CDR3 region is CASSYGQGGYRTGELFF. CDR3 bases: TGCGCCAGCAGCTACGGACAGGGGGGTTACCGCACCGGGGAGCTGTTTTTT.